The 13 T cell receptor beta chains listed next were all sequenced from one sample in a study of blood T cells in healthy people across ages. A J-beta primer mix and a sample-barcoded 5' primer were used in a second PCR of about 6 to 12 cycles. TCRdb reprocessed the 5' RACE reads via MiXCR and lists one record per CDR3 protein. The profile shows roughly 1 million distinct CDR3 sequences, roughly a quarter of them singletons. The same data also went into a second study, on T cells of mothers and their children.

The sequenced material came from blood. The receptors stem from a girl under 10 years old in good health.

This chain links TRBV7-9 with TRBJ2-7; 8 positions match TRBD1. V shed 9 bases and J 5 bases; nucleotides not matched to a gene: 15. Germline CDR1 SEHNR, CDR2 FQNEAQ (reference sequence). This CDR3 has 15 residues. CDR3 nucleotides: TGTGCCAGTAGCCTTTCCCAGGGGGCGAGGAACGAGCAGTACTTC. Its protein is CASSLSQGARNEQYF.

The table lists this clonotype with a few counts. The rearrangement joins TRBV7-9 to TRBJ2-1; 9 bases align to TRBD2. Matching the DNA end better, TRBJ2-5 makes the J call doubtful. This CDR3 contains 15 residues. CDR1 and CDR2 from the germline V gene are SEHNR and FQNEAQ (reference sequence). For the CDR3, the DNA is TGTGCCAGCAGCCCATTAGCGGGGGCTTGGGAGACCCAGTACTTC. As protein: CASSPLAGAWETQYF.

This clonotype was observed many times. The chain carries TRBV28 and TRBJ2-7; D remains ambiguous. The CDR3 has 12 amino acids. The germline V gene has CDR1 MDHEN and CDR2 SYDVKM. V gave up 2 bases and J gave up 2 bases, with 4 bases separating them. This CDR3 is CASSLNPYEQYF. CDR3 in DNA: TGTGCCAGCAGTTTAAATCCCTACGAGCAGTACTTC.

The genes are TRBV27 and TRBJ2-3; TRBD1 matches at 7 bases. The CDR3 runs 15 residues. CDR1 is MNHEY, CDR2 SMNVEV, per germline (reference sequence). J lost 4 bases, V lost 5 bases, and 9 bases had no gene match. The CDR3 bases are TGTGCCAGCAGTACCTCAGGGACAGTGGCAGATACGCAGTATTTT. Translated: CASSTSGTVADTQYF.

The chain recombines TRBV29-1 with TRBJ1-1, with D perhaps matching TRBD1 (6 bases). V lost 1 base, J lost 5 bases, and 11 bases lay in between. From germline, CDR1 is SQVTM and CDR2 ANQGSEA. CDR3 length: 13 amino acids. The CDR3 loop reads CSVEGGGKTEAFF. CDR3 nucleotide sequence: TGCAGCGTTGAAGGTGGGGGCAAGACTGAAGCTTTCTTT.

CDR3 DNA: TGTGCCAGCAGACAGGGGATGGACACCGGGGAGCTGTTTTTT. Translating it yields CASRQGMDTGELFF. J is TRBJ2-2 and V is TRBV25-1; 7 bases agree with TRBD1. The V gene end was trimmed by 6 bases and the J gene end by 3 bases; junction bases not matched to a gene: 4. This CDR3 has 14 residues. Germline loops: CDR1 MGHDK, CDR2 SYGVNS.

The chain combines TRBV20-1 with TRBJ2-5, with 8 bases aligning to TRBD2. This CDR3 comprises 14 residues. Germline CDR1 is DFQATT and CDR2 is SNEGSKA (reference sequence). The trim removed 4 bases at V and 5 bases at J, leaving 9 bases unmatched. CDR3 residues: CSANRAGAWETQYF. CDR3 coding DNA: TGCAGTGCTAACCGAGCGGGGGCCTGGGAGACCCAGTACTTC.

This chain connects TRBV7-9 to TRBJ2-1; TRBD2 is a possible D gene (6 bases). The CDR3 extends over 16 amino acids. Trimming stripped 1 base from V and 0 bases from J, with 10 bases between. Germline lookup yields CDR1 SEHNR and CDR2 FQNEAQ (reference sequence). The CDR3 DNA follows: TGTGCCAGCAGCTTAGGGGCGCGGGGCTCCTACAATGAGCAGTTCTTC. Translation: CASSLGARGSYNEQFF.

V and J are TRBV6-2 or TRBV6-3 and TRBJ1-2; no clear D. The CDR3 loop spans 8 amino acids. Looked up from germline, CDR1 is MNHEY and CDR2 is SVGEGT. The germline V and J ends were trimmed by 8 bases and 10 bases, with 5 bases remaining between them. In DNA form, the CDR3 reads TGTGCCAGCGGAGACTACACCTTC. As protein: CASGDYTF.

The chain has TRBV29-1 and TRBJ2-7; 7 nucleotides align to TRBD1. Germline V gene sequence: CDR1 SQVTM, CDR2 ANQGSEA. V gave up 3 bases and J gave up 6 bases; unmatched junction bases: 14. The CDR3 extends over 15 amino acids. CDR3 sequence reads: CSVDSRSTGRSEQYF. CDR3 coding DNA: TGCAGCGTTGATTCCCGTTCGACAGGGCGCAGCGAGCAGTACTTC.

This clonotype was seen a few times. The V and J genes are TRBV29-1 and TRBJ1-4; the D is unclear. Germline V CDR1 and CDR2: SQVTM, ANQGSEA. This CDR3 region has 14 residues. V gave up 0 bases and J gave up 4 bases, with 9 bases separating them. In nucleotides, the CDR3 is TGCAGCGTTGAAGATGTCGAACTTAATGAAAAACTGTTTTTT. Its translation is CSVEDVELNEKLFF.

The V and J genes are TRBV27 and TRBJ2-1; possible D gene TRBD1, 5 bases. CDR3 length: 13 residues. V lost 9 bases to trimming and J lost 5 bases, with 14 bases between them. Germline V gene data show CDR1 as MNHEY and CDR2 as SMNVEV (reference sequence). The CDR3 coding sequence is TGTGCCAGGGCCGCATGGGGCCACAATGAGCAGTTCTTC. This codes for CARAAWGHNEQFF.

A word on this clonotype: The junction and the germline gene differ at one end; a read error may be behind it. This rearrangement joins TRBV12-3 or TRBV12-4 to TRBJ2-2; 9 nucleotides line up with TRBD2. The length of the CDR3 is 14 residues. CDR3 in DNA: TGTGCCATCAGTTTCGATAGCGGGGGCGGGGAGCTGTTTTTT. Protein product: CAISFDSGGGELFF.